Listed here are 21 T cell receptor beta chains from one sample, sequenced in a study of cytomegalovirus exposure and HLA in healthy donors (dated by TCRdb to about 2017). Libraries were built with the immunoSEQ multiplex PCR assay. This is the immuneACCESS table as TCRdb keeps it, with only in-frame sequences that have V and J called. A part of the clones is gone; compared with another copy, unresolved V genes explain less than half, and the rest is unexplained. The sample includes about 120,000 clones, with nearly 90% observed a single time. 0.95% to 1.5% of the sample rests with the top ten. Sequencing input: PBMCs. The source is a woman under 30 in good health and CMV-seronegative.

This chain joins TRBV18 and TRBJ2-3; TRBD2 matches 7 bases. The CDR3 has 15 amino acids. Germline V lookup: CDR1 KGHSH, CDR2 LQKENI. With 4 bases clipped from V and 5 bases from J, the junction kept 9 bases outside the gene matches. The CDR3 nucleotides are TGTGCCAGCTCACAGAGTCTAGCGGCATTAGATACGCAGTATTTT. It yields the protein CASSQSLAALDTQYF. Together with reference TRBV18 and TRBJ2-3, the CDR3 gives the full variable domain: NAGVMQNPRHLVRRRGQEARLRCSPMKGHSHVYWYRQLPEEGLKFMVYLQKENIIDESGMPKERFSAEFPKEGPSILRIQQVVRGDSAAYFCASSQSLAALDTQYFGPGTRLTVL.

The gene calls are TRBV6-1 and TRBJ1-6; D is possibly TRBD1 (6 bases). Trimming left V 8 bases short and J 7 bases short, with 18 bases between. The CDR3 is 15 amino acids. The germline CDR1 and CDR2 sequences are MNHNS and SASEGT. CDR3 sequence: CASGPSNRDNSPLHF. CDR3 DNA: TGTGCCAGCGGCCCAAGCAACAGGGACAATTCACCCCTCCACTTT.

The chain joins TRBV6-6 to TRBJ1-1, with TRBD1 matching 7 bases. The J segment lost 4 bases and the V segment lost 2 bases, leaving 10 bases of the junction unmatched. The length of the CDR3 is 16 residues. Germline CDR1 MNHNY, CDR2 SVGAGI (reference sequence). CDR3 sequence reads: CASSYPSGGIRTEAFF. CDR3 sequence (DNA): TGTGCCAGCAGTTACCCATCAGGGGGAATCCGCACTGAAGCTTTCTTT.

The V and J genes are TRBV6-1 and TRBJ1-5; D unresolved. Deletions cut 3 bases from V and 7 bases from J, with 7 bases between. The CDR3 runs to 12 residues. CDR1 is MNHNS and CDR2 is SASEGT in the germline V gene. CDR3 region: CASSDGRQPQHF. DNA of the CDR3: TGTGCCAGCAGTGATGGGAGGCAGCCCCAGCATTTT.

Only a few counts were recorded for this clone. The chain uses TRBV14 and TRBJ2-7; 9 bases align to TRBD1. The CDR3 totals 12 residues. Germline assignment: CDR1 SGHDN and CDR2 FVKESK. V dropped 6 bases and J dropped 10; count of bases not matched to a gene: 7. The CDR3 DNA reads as TGTGCCAGCAGGGGACAGGGAGTAGTACAGTACTTC. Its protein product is CASRGQGVVQYF. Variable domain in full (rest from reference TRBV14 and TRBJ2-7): EAGVTQFPSHSVIEKGQTVTLRCDPISGHDNLYWYRRVMGKEIKFLLHFVKESKQDESGMPNNRFLAERTGGTYSTLKVQPAELEDSGVYFCASRGQGVVQYFGPGTRLTVT.

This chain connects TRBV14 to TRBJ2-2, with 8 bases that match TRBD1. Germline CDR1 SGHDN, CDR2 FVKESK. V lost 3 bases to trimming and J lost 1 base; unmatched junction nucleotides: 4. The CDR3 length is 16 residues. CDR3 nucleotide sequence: TGTGCCAGCAGCCATGGACAGGGAAGGAACACCGGGGAGCTGTTTTTT. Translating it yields CASSHGQGRNTGELFF.

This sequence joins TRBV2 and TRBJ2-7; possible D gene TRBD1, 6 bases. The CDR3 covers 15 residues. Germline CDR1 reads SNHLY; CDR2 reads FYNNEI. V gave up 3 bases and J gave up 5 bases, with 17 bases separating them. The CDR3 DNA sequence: TGTGCCAGCAGTGAGAGGGGGACCACCGGCCACGAGCAGTACTTC. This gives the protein CASSERGTTGHEQYF.

The CDR3 sequence is CASSLYYRGQIPDTEAFF. Written as DNA, the CDR3 is TGTGCCAGCAGCTTATATTACAGGGGGCAGATTCCGGACACTGAAGCTTTCTTT. V is TRBV11-1 and J is TRBJ1-1; 9 nucleotides agree with TRBD1. V trimming: 2 bases; J trimming: 3 bases; junction bases outside the gene matches: 13. CDR3 length: 18 residues. The germline CDR1 and CDR2 sequences are SGHAT and FQDESV (reference sequence).

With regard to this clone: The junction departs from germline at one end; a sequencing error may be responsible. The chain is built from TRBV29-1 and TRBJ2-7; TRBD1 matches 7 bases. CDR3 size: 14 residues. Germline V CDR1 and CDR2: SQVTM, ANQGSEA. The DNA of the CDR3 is TGCAGCGTTGAAGATCGGACAGGCTCGTTGGGGCCACACTTC. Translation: CSVEDRTGSLGPHF.

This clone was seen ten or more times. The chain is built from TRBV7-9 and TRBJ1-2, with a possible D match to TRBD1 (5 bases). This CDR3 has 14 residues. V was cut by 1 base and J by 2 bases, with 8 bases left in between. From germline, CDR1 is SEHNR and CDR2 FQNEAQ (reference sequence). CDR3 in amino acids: CASSLVSGNYGYTF. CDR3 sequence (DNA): TGTGCCAGCAGCTTAGTTTCAGGGAACTATGGCTACACCTTC.

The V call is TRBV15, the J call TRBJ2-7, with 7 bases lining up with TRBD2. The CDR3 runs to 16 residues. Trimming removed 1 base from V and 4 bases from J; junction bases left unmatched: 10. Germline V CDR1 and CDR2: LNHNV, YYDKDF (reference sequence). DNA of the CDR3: TGTGCCACCAGCAGAGGATGGCGAACGGGGGGTTACGAGCAGTACTTC. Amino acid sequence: CATSRGWRTGGYEQYF. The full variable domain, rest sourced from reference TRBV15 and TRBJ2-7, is DAMVIQNPRYQVTQFGKPVTLSCSQTLNHNVMYWYQQKSSQAPKLLFHYYDKDFNNEADTPDNFQSRRPNTSFCFLDIRSPGLGDTAMYLCATSRGWRTGGYEQYFGPGTRLTVT.

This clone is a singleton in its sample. CDR3 coding DNA: TGTGCCAGCGCCCGGGGGGCCGGGGAGCTGTTTTTT. Translated, it gives CASARGAGELFF. The V call is TRBV5-4, the J call TRBJ2-2; 7 bases align to TRBD2. J was trimmed by 6 bases and V by 7 bases; bases with no gene match: 3. CDR1 and CDR2 (germline): SGHNT, YYREEE (reference sequence). The CDR3 spans 12 residues.

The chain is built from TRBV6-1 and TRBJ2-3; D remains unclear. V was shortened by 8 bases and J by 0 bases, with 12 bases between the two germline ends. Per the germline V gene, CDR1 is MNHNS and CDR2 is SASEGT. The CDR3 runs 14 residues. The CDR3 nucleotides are TGTGCCAGCTCACTAATTCGTAGCACAGATACGCAGTATTTT. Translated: CASSLIRSTDTQYF.

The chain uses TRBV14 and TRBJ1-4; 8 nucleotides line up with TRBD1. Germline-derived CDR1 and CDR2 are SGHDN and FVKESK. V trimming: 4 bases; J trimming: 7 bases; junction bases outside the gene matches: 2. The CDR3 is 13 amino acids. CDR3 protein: CASSRTGREKLFF. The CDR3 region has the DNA TGTGCCAGCAGCCGGACAGGGCGTGAAAAACTGTTTTTT.

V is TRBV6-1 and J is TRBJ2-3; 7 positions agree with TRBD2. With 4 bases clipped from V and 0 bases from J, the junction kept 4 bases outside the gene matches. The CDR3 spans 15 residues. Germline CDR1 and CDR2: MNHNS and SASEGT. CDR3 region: CASSVGGSSTDTQYF. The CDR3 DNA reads TGTGCCAGCAGTGTCGGCGGGAGCAGCACAGATACGCAGTATTTT.

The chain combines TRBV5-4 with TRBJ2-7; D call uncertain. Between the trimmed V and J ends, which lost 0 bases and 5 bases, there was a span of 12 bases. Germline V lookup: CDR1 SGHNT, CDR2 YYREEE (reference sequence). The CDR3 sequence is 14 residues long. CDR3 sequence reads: CASSLAVSAHEQYF. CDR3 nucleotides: TGTGCCAGCAGCTTGGCTGTTAGTGCCCACGAGCAGTACTTC.

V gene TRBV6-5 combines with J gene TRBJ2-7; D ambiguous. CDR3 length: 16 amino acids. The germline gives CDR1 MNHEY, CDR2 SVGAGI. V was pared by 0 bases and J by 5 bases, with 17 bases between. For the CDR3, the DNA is TGTGCCAGCAGTTACTCTGCGGCCCCCGAGGTCGACGAGCAGTACTTC. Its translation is CASSYSAAPEVDEQYF.

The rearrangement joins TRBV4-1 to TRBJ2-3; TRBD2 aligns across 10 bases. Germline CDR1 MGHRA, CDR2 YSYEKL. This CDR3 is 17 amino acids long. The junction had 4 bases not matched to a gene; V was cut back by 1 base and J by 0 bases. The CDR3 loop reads CASSQGWTSGSTDTQYF. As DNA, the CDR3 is TGCGCCAGCAGCCAAGGGTGGACTAGCGGAAGCACAGATACGCAGTATTTT.

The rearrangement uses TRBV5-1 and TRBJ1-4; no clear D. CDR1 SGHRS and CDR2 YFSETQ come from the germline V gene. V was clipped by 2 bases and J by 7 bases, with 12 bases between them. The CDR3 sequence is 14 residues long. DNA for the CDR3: TGCGCCAGCAGCTTCCGCCCACGAGGTGAAAAACTGTTTTTT. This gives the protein CASSFRPRGEKLFF.

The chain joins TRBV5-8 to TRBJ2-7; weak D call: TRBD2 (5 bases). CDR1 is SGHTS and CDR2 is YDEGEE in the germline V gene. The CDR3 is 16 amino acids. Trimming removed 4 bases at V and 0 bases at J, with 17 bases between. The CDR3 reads CASSINPDWSSYEQYF. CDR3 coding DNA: TGTGCCAGCAGCATAAACCCGGACTGGAGCTCCTACGAGCAGTACTTC.

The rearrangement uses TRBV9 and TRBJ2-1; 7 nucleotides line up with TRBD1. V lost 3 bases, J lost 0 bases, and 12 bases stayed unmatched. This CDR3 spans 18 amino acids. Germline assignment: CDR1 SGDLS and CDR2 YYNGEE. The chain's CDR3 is CASSGRGQELLSYNEQFF. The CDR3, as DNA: TGTGCCAGCAGCGGCCGAGGACAGGAATTACTCTCCTACAATGAGCAGTTCTTC.